The 4 T cell receptor beta chains listed next were all sequenced from one sample in a study of post-analysis software for immune sequencing data. Antigens for these TCRs are unknown. The study, taken as a whole, reports: About 5 TRBV segments occurring more often in patients than controls included TRBV5-6, TRBV5-1 and TRBV20-1.

The TCR beta cDNA libraries contained unique molecular identifiers. TCRdb re-derived calls from the PCR reads in MiXCR, one entry per CDR3 protein. The sample contains hundreds of thousands of distinct CDR3 sequences, around 27% of which appear only once. The specimen sequenced was blood. These receptors were collected from a girl between 5 and 17 years old with multiple sclerosis.

This clonotype was seen at least ten times. The chain is built from TRBV7-2 and TRBJ1-2; 8 positions agree with TRBD1. Germline V lookup: CDR1 SGHTA, CDR2 FQGNSA. CDR3 length equals 13 residues. With V trimmed by 5 bases and J by 6 bases, 5 bases remained unmatched. CDR3 in amino acids: CASSRDRSDGYTF. The CDR3 nucleotides are TGTGCCAGCAGCCGGGACAGGTCTGATGGCTACACCTTC. Complete variable domain (other parts from reference TRBV7-2 and TRBJ1-2): GAGVSQSPSNKVTEKGKDVELRCDPISGHTALYWYRQSLGQGLEFLIYFQGNSAPDKSGLPSDRFSAERTGGSVSTLTIQRTQQEDSAVYLCASSRDRSDGYTFGSGTRLTVV.

To note about this clonotype: The junction departs from the called germline gene at one end, perhaps through a read error. The J gene is TRBJ1-2, the V gene TRBV20-1; D remains unclear. Germline V gives CDR1 DFQATT, CDR2 SNEGSKA (reference sequence). The CDR3 is made up of 16 amino acids. CDR3: CSARDLRPHHTGGHTF. CDR3 nucleotide sequence: TGCAGTGCTAGAGATCTACGCCCACACCACACGGGTGGCCACACCTTC.

This clonotype has more than one count but fewer than ten. The chain has TRBV2 and TRBJ1-1, with unresolved D. Trimming shortened V by 2 bases and J by 1 base, and 11 bases separated the two germline ends. The CDR3 covers 15 residues. Germline CDR1 is SNHLY and CDR2 is FYNNEI. CDR3 region: CASSESTSTNTEAFF. The CDR3 DNA is TGTGCCAGCAGTGAATCCACCTCGACGAACACTGAAGCTTTCTTT.

The chain links TRBV20-1 to TRBJ2-5; 10 bases align to TRBD2. Germline V lookup: CDR1 DFQATT, CDR2 SNEGSKA (reference sequence). The CDR3 consists of 15 residues. J lost 1 base, V lost 4 bases, and 6 bases had no gene match. CDR3 loop: CSATRASGSQETQYF. CDR3 in DNA: TGCAGTGCTACCCGGGCTAGCGGGAGCCAAGAGACCCAGTACTTC.